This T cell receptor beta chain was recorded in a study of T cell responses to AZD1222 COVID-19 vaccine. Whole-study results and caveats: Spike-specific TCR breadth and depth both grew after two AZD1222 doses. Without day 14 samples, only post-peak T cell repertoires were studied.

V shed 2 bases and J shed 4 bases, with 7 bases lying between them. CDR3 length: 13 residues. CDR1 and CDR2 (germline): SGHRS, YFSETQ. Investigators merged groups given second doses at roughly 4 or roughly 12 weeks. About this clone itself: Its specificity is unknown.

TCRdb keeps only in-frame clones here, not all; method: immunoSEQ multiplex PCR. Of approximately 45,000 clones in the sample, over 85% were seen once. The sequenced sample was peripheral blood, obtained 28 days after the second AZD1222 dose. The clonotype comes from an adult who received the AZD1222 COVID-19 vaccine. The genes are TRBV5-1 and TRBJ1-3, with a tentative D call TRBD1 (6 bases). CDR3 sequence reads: CASSFGQGNTIYF. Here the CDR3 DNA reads TGCGCCAGCAGCTTTGGACAGGGAAACACCATATATTTT.